A single sample is the source of the 3 T cell receptor beta chains below, sequenced in a study of shared clonotypes between healthy human individuals. The assay was immunoSEQ multiplex PCR, and TCRdb's table has in-frame clones only and misses some. The table has some 2,500,000 clones, roughly 92% seen once. Sequences were obtained from naive CD4+ T cells from PBMCs. Subset described: CD45RA+ positively selected. The receptors originated from a man younger than 35 in good health. Some clones in this sample may be carry-over from other donors' samples.

The CDR3, as DNA: TGCGCCAGCAGCCGGGCAGGAACGTACCAAGAGACCCAGTACTTC. As protein: CASSRAGTYQETQYF. This sequence joins TRBV5-1 and TRBJ2-5; unclear D gene. Germline assignment: CDR1 SGHRS and CDR2 YFSETQ. V was trimmed by 4 bases and J by 0 bases, leaving 13 bases between them. The CDR3 runs to 15 residues.

The chain recombines TRBV15 with TRBJ2-7, with a possible D match to TRBD2 (6 bases). Trimming pared 0 bases from V and 2 bases from J, leaving 17 bases between. CDR1 and CDR2 from the germline V gene are LNHNV and YYDKDF (reference sequence). The CDR3 is made up of 17 amino acids. This CDR3 is CATSRDRGVWGAYEQYF. As DNA, the CDR3 is TGTGCCACCAGCAGAGATCGTGGTGTCTGGGGGGCCTACGAGCAGTACTTC.

V and J are TRBV4-1 and TRBJ1-2; D may be TRBD1 (6 bases). With 4 bases removed from V and 4 bases from J, the gap between germline ends came to 13 bases. The length of the CDR3 is 14 residues. The germline V gene has CDR1 MGHRA and CDR2 YSYEKL. Here the CDR3 DNA reads TGCGCCAGCAGCCTCTGGGGGGCCCTCTATGGCTACACCTTC. Translation gives CASSLWGALYGYTF.